These 13 T cell receptor beta chains were all obtained from the same sample, sequenced in a study of radiation and T cells in renal cell carcinoma (TCRdb year 2020). The library came from the immunoSEQ multiplex PCR assay. In TCRdb, the immuneACCESS table is reduced to in-frame sequences with V and J assigned. These tables do not hold every clone; where another copy was compared, an unresolved V gene accounts for under half, and the others remain unexplained. This sample gives around 180,000 clones in total; 88% of them show up just once. The leading ten clones occupy around 11% of the sample. Taken with the paper, the label for time point translates to: blood 4 weeks post-SBRT, at nephrectomy. The meaning of the sample's treatment or condition label: 15 Gy SBRT to primary tumor, nephrectomy 4 weeks later. Sequenced material: blood, taken from a patient whose treatment included radiotherapy and nephrectomy. These receptors originate from a woman aged 50 to 60 with renal cell carcinoma.

The chain uses TRBV10-3 and TRBJ2-7; 7 nucleotides match TRBD1. The V gene end was trimmed by 3 bases and the J gene end by 0 bases; junction bases not matched to a gene: 2. The length of the CDR3 is 14 residues. Germline CDR1 ENHRY, CDR2 SYGVKD. The CDR3 here is CAISDGTVSYEQYF. CDR3 in DNA: TGTGCCATCAGTGATGGGACAGTCTCCTACGAGCAGTACTTC.

The rearrangement uses TRBV5-1 and TRBJ2-5; the D gene is possibly TRBD1 (5 bases). This CDR3 is built from 13 residues. Germline V gives CDR1 SGHRS, CDR2 YFSETQ. Between the trimmed V and J ends, which lost 6 bases and 4 bases, there was a span of 13 bases. The DNA for the CDR3 is TGCGCCAGCAATCAGGGTGTAGGAGAGACCCAGTACTTC. Translating it yields CASNQGVGETQYF.

This chain joins TRBV11-2 and TRBJ1-4; D gene uncertain. Germline V gives CDR1 SGHAT, CDR2 FQNNGV. Trimming pared 1 base from V and 8 bases from J, leaving 11 bases between. There are 14 residues in the CDR3. The CDR3 region has the DNA TGTGCCAGCAGCTTAGTGGGGTTGGGGGAAAAACTGTTTTTT. Translated: CASSLVGLGEKLFF.

This rearrangement joins TRBV5-1 to TRBJ1-2; 7 bases match TRBD1. This CDR3 spans 16 amino acids. V was pared by 0 bases and J by 1 base, with 6 bases of the junction left unmatched. CDR1 SGHRS and CDR2 YFSETQ come from the germline V gene. The CDR3 reads CASSLAVGQFNYGYTF. The CDR3 DNA follows: TGCGCCAGCAGCTTGGCCGTGGGACAGTTTAACTATGGCTACACCTTC.

The rearrangement uses TRBV7-2 and TRBJ2-6; perhaps TRBD2 as D (6 bases). CDR3 length: 17 amino acids. Germline V CDR1 and CDR2: SGHTA, FQGNSA. The ends were cut back, 3 bases at V and 1 base at J, with 13 bases in the middle. Here the CDR3 DNA reads TGTGCCAGCAGCTTTTATTACGGGGGTTCTGGGGCCAACGTCCTGACTTTC. It encodes CASSFYYGGSGANVLTF.

V usage is TRBV7-3 and J usage is TRBJ1-6; D is ambiguous. This CDR3 has 12 residues. CDR1 and CDR2 from the germline V gene are SGHTA and FQGTGA. Deletions cut 2 bases from V and 9 bases from J, with 5 bases between. The CDR3 is CASSLDGSPLHF. The CDR3 region has the DNA TGTGCCAGCAGCTTAGATGGTTCACCCCTCCACTTT.

The rearrangement links TRBV9 to TRBJ1-1; TRBD1 agrees at 8 bases. The CDR3 sequence is 14 residues long. The germline CDR1 and CDR2 sequences are SGDLS and YYNGEE. V was clipped by 4 bases and J by 2 bases; unmatched bases: 4. CDR3 coding DNA: TGTGCCAGCAGCATAGGGACAGGAAACACTGAAGCTTTCTTT. Its translation is CASSIGTGNTEAFF.

The gene calls are TRBV30 and TRBJ1-5, with TRBD1 matching over 8 bases. CDR3 size: 13 residues. The germline CDR1 and CDR2 sequences are GTSNPN and SVGIG (reference sequence). The V gene end was trimmed by 1 base and the J gene end by 4 bases; junction bases not matched to a gene: 0. The CDR3 loop is CAWSGDRNQPQHF. The CDR3 nucleotides are TGTGCCTGGAGTGGGGACAGGAATCAGCCCCAGCATTTT.

The genes are TRBV19 and TRBJ1-2; 9 bases match TRBD1. The CDR3 runs to 14 residues. The germline V gene has CDR1 LNHDA and CDR2 SQIVND (reference sequence). V dropped 6 bases and J dropped 3; count of bases not matched to a gene: 5. CDR3 sequence (DNA): TGTGCCAGTAGCTTACAGGGGGCGCACTATGGCTACACCTTC. Amino acids: CASSLQGAHYGYTF.

This clone is a singleton in its sample. The chain combines TRBV18 with TRBJ2-3; TRBD2 agrees at 10 bases. This CDR3 spans 16 amino acids. The germline V gene has CDR1 KGHSH and CDR2 LQKENI. V lost 0 bases, J lost 4 bases, and 4 bases stayed unmatched. The CDR3 protein is CASSPPASGGSDTQYF. The CDR3 nucleotides read TGTGCCAGCTCACCACCGGCTAGCGGGGGCTCAGATACGCAGTATTTT.

The chain couples TRBV19 to TRBJ1-6, with a possible D match to TRBD1 (6 bases). Trimming cost V 3 bases and J 10 bases, with 13 bases left between them. CDR1 is LNHDA and CDR2 is SQIVND in the germline V gene (reference sequence). The length of the CDR3 is 14 residues. The CDR3 is CASSMTGQGSPLHF. The CDR3 bases are TGTGCCAGTAGTATGACAGGCCAAGGATCACCCCTCCACTTT.

V gene TRBV11-2 combines with J gene TRBJ2-1; D remains ambiguous. The germline CDR1 and CDR2 sequences are SGHAT and FQNNGV. CDR3 size: 14 residues. Trimming shortened V by 4 bases and J by 5 bases, and 12 bases separated the two germline ends. The CDR3 region is CASSYLTSNNEQFF. The CDR3 nucleotides read TGTGCCAGCAGCTACTTGACCTCAAACAATGAGCAGTTCTTC.

This clone occurred many times. V gene TRBV2 combines with J gene TRBJ1-6; D not resolved. The CDR3 length is 14 residues. CDR1 and CDR2 from the germline V gene are SNHLY and FYNNEI. V lost 5 bases and J 7 bases, leaving 12 bases between the germline ends. In DNA, the CDR3 is TGTGCCAGCAGTTATTACACGGGGAATTCACCCCTCCACTTT. Translating it yields CASSYYTGNSPLHF.